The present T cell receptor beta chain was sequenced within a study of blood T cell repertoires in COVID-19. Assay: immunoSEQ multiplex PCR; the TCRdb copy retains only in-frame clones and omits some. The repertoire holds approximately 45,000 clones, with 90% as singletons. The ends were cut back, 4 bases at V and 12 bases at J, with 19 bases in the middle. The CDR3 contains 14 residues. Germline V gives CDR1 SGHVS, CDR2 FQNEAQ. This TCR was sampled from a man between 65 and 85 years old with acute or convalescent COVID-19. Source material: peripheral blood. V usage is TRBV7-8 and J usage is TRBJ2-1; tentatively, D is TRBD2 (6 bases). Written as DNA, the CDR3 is TGTGCCAGCAGCTCTGGGACTGGCCAATGGGGGCAGTTCTTC. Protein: CASSSGTGQWGQFF.